The T cell receptor (beta chain) under discussion was sequenced for a study of blood T cells in healthy people across ages. The CDR3 consists of 13 residues. CDR1 is SQVTM, CDR2 ANQGSEA, per germline. V lost 0 bases and J 11 bases, leaving 16 bases between the germline ends. The total RNA that was extracted per sample amounted to at least 5 micrograms. This clonotype was counted only a few times. A second PCR, run for roughly 7 to 12 cycles, used a sample-barcoded 5' primer plus a J-beta primer mix. Sequencing of every sample gave 2.5 million or more CDR3-containing paired-end reads. TCRdb re-derived calls from the 5' RACE reads in MiXCR, one entry per CDR3 protein. The sample includes about 1.4 million distinct CDR3 sequences, 55% to 75% of them seen just once.

The source is a man between 18 and 29 years old in good health. Sample: blood. The chain has TRBV29-1 and TRBJ1-2, with TRBD1 as a possible D gene (5 bases). In DNA, the CDR3 is TGCAGCGTTGAAGATGGGGTCACAGGAGGTTACACCTTC. The encoded protein is CSVEDGVTGGYTF. The full variable domain, rest sourced from reference TRBV29-1 and TRBJ1-2, is SAVISQKPSRDICQRGTSLTIQCQVDSQVTMMFWYRQQPGQSLTLIATANQGSEATYESGFVIDKFPISRPNLTFSTLTVSNMSPEDSSIYLCSVEDGVTGGYTFGSGTRLTVV.